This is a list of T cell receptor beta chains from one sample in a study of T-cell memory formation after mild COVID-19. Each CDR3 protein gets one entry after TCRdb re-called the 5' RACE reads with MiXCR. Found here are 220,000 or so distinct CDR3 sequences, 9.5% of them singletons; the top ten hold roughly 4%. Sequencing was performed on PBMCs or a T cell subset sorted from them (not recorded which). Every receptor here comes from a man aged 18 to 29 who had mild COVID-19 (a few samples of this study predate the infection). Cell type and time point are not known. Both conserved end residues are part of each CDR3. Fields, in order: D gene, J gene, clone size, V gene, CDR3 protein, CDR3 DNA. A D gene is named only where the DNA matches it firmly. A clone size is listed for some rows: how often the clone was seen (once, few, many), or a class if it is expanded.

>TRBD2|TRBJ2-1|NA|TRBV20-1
CSAHRLAGGSYNEQFF
TGCAGTGCTCATAGACTAGCGGGGGGCTCCTACAATGAGCAGTTCTTC
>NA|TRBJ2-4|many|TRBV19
CASGGGLGIQYF
TGTGCCAGTGGAGGGGGGCTGGGCATTCAGTACTTC
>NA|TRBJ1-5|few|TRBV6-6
CASRQDLTVQPQHF
TGTGCCAGCAGGCAGGACTTGACGGTCCAGCCCCAGCATTTT
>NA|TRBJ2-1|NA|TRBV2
CASSDRSDYNEQFF
TGTGCCAGCAGTGACCGATCTGACTACAATGAGCAGTTCTTC
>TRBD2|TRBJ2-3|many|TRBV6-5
CASSYSGLAGVPTDTQYF
TGTGCCAGCAGTTACTCGGGACTAGCGGGGGTCCCCACAGATACGCAGTATTTT
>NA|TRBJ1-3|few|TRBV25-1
CASSGPPGNTIYF
TGTGCCAGCAGTGGCCCTCCCGGAAACACCATATATTTT
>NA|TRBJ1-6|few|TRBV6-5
CASYRSYNSPLHF
TGTGCCAGCTACCGCTCCTATAATTCACCCCTCCACTTT
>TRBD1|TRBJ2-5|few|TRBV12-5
CASGLAGGETQYF
TGTGCTAGTGGTTTGGCAGGGGGAGAGACCCAGTACTTC
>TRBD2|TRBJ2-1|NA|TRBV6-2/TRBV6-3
CASGGLAGGRSYNEQFF
TGTGCCAGCGGGGGACTAGCGGGGGGGCGGTCCTACAATGAGCAGTTCTTC
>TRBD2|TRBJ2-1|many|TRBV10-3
CAMSSGIYNEQFF
TGTGCCATGTCTAGCGGGATTTACAATGAGCAGTTCTTC
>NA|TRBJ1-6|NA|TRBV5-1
CASSLEPLGAGYSPLHF
TGCGCCAGCAGCTTGGAACCGCTCGGGGCAGGGTATTCACCCCTCCACTTT
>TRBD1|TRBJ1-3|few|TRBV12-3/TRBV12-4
CASSEDRGGTIYF
TGTGCCAGCAGTGAAGACAGGGGGGGCACCATATATTTT
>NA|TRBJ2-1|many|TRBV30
CAWTWDPGSYNEQFF
TGTGCCTGGACCTGGGACCCCGGCTCCTACAATGAGCAGTTCTTC
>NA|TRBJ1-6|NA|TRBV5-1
CASSFEGNIGRSPLHF
TGCGCCAGCAGCTTCGAAGGTAATATCGGACGTTCACCCCTCCATTTT
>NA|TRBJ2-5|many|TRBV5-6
CASSLLQETQYF
TGTGCCAGCAGCTTGCTCCAGGAGACCCAGTACTTC
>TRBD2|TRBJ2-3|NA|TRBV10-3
CAISELAGGPGDTQYF
TGTGCCATCAGTGAGTTAGCGGGGGGGCCAGGAGATACGCAGTATTTT
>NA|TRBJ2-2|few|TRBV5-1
CASSLGQNGGTGELFF
TGCGCCAGCAGCTTAGGCCAGAACGGGGGAACCGGGGAGCTGTTTTTT
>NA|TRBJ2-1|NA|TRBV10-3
CAIRGAADYNEQFF
TGTGCCATCCGGGGGGCAGCAGACTACAATGAGCAGTTCTTC
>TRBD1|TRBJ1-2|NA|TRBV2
CASSEARQGSGYTF
TGTGCCAGCAGTGAGGCGAGACAGGGATCTGGCTACACCTTC
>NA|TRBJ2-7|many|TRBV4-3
CASSQGVGGPYEQYF
TGCGCCAGCAGCCAAGGAGTCGGGGGCCCATACGAGCAGTACTTC
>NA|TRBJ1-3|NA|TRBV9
CASSTRTGYSGNTIYF
TGTGCCAGCAGCACCCGAACCGGCTACTCTGGAAACACCATATATTTT
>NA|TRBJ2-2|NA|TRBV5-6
CASSLAGVGTGELFF
TGTGCCAGCAGCTTGGCGGGGGTTGGGACCGGGGAGCTGTTTTTT
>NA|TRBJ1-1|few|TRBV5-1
CASSWADIRNTEAFF
TGCGCCAGCAGCTGGGCGGACATCCGAAACACTGAAGCTTTCTTT
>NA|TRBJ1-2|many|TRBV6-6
CASSYDPTIDYGYTF
TGTGCCAGCAGTTACGACCCGACTATCGACTATGGCTACACCTTC